This record concerns one T cell receptor (beta chain) sequence. The sample is drawn from a study of T cells in lung cancer brain metastases. Germline V CDR1 and CDR2: ENHRY, SYGVKD. V gave up 3 bases and J gave up 3 bases, with 15 bases separating them. The CDR3 has 15 amino acids. TCRdb's table, derived via immunoSEQ multiplex PCR, lists solely in-frame clones and lacks some. The top ten clones hold more than 5.5% of a sample with almost 3,000 clones, roughly 87% of them seen once. Sequenced input: tumor tissue from the primary lung tumor. This receptor was obtained from a woman aged 55-70 years with non-small cell lung cancer. The J gene is TRBJ2-7, the V gene TRBV10-3; D is possibly TRBD2 (6 bases). The CDR3 DNA sequence: TGTGCCATCAGTGATCCCGGGACTTACATCTACGAGCAGTACTTC. Residues: CAISDPGTYIYEQYF.